The 13 T cell receptor beta chains in this list originate from one sample, sequenced in a study of blood T cell repertoires in COVID-19 (dated by TCRdb to about 2020). Library preparation was by the immunoSEQ multiplex PCR assay. TCRdb stores this immuneACCESS table with in-frame sequences only. Part of the clones is absent; in the studies checked, under half of the shortfall reflects unresolved V genes, and no reason is known for the rest. Within this sample are about 430,000 clones, with around nine tenths of them counted one time only. Less than 1.5% of the sample is held by the ten biggest clonotypes. Sequencing was performed on PBMCs or T cells enriched from blood (not recorded which). The source is a woman in her late teens or twenties who had been exposed to COVID-19.

This chain links TRBV11-2 with TRBJ2-1, with 7 positions matching TRBD2. In germline, CDR1 is SGHAT, CDR2 FQNNGV. This CDR3 has 14 residues. J gave up 8 bases and V 3 bases, and 7 bases lay outside the gene matches. This CDR3 is CASSLGLRFDEQFF. In DNA form, the CDR3 reads TGTGCCAGCAGCTTGGGACTAAGGTTCGATGAGCAGTTCTTC.

This chain links TRBV7-2 with TRBJ1-5; 9 nucleotides agree with TRBD1. This CDR3 is 14 amino acids long. After removal of 2 bases from V and 5 bases from J, the junction contained 1 base not matched to a gene. CDR1 is SGHTA and CDR2 is FQGNSA in the germline V gene. The CDR3 region is CASSLRTGDQPQHF. The CDR3 DNA reads TGTGCCAGCAGCTTACGGACAGGGGATCAGCCCCAGCATTTT.

V gene TRBV28 combines with J gene TRBJ2-7, with D hard to call. V dropped 6 bases and J dropped 0 bases, with 3 bases sitting between them. The CDR3 contains 11 residues. Germline V CDR1 and CDR2: MDHEN, SYDVKM. CDR3 region: CASRASYEQYF. The CDR3 DNA reads as TGTGCCAGCAGGGCCTCCTACGAGCAGTACTTC.

V is TRBV7-2 and J is TRBJ2-3; D is possibly TRBD2 (5 bases). The germline V and J ends were trimmed by 3 bases and 2 bases, with 9 bases remaining between them. The germline CDR1 and CDR2 sequences are SGHTA and FQGNSA. This CDR3 contains 14 residues. This CDR3 is CASSFSGFTDTQYF. DNA for the CDR3: TGTGCCAGCAGCTTTTCGGGATTCACAGATACGCAGTATTTT.

The chain joins TRBV7-9 to TRBJ2-1; 16 nucleotides align to TRBD2. CDR3 size: 19 residues. Germline CDR1 SEHNR, CDR2 FQNEAQ (reference sequence). V dropped 2 bases and J dropped 6; count of bases not matched to a gene: 10. Here the CDR3 reads CASSLLPGTSGGASNEQFF. CDR3 in DNA: TGTGCCAGCAGCTTACTACCCGGGACTAGCGGGGGGGCGAGCAATGAGCAGTTCTTC.

The V call is TRBV6-5, the J call TRBJ2-5; D might be TRBD2 (6 bases). CDR1 is MNHEY and CDR2 is SVGAGI in the germline V gene. The CDR3 spans 15 residues. V lost 2 bases, J lost 1 base, and 11 bases lay in between. CDR3 sequence: CASSYGGTGQETQYF. The CDR3 DNA reads as TGTGCCAGCAGTTACGGAGGGACGGGCCAAGAGACCCAGTACTTC.

The V call is TRBV19, the J call TRBJ1-1; TRBD1 is a possible D gene (5 bases). Per the germline V gene, CDR1 is LNHDA and CDR2 is SQIVND (reference sequence). Trimming left V 3 bases short and J 3 bases short, with 14 bases between. CDR3 length: 15 residues. DNA of the CDR3: TGTGCCAGTAGTATCTGGGGCCCACGGGACACTGAAGCTTTCTTT. This sequence encodes CASSIWGPRDTEAFF.

The chain has TRBV11-3 and TRBJ2-7; possibly TRBD2 for D (5 bases). CDR3 length: 13 residues. Germline CDR1 reads SGHNT; CDR2 reads YENEEA. Trimming removed 5 bases from V and 0 bases from J, with 8 bases in between. CDR3 region: CASSRGSSYEQYF. CDR3 coding DNA: TGTGCCAGCAGCCGGGGAAGCTCCTACGAGCAGTACTTC.

J is TRBJ1-5 and V is TRBV18; D uncertain. CDR1 KGHSH and CDR2 LQKENI come from the germline V gene. The CDR3 length is 14 residues. The V end was cut by 3 bases, the J end by 3 bases, with 9 bases between. This CDR3 reads CASSPGVNNQPQHF. CDR3 bases: TGTGCCAGCTCACCGGGCGTAAACAATCAGCCCCAGCATTTT.

The gene calls are TRBV12-5 and TRBJ2-5; a weak D match, TRBD2 (5 bases). Germline CDR1 is LGHNT and CDR2 is FRNRAP. CDR3 length: 13 amino acids. V lost 2 bases and J lost 3, with 7 bases in between. CDR3 DNA: TGTGCTAGTGGTTTGTATAGCGAAGAGACCCAGTACTTC. Its protein product is CASGLYSEETQYF.

This clone occurred once. The rearrangement joins TRBV5-1 to TRBJ1-5; D call uncertain. The germline gives CDR1 SGHRS, CDR2 YFSETQ. The CDR3 is 14 residues long. V was cut by 1 base and J by 0 bases, with 5 bases left in between. CDR3 region: CASSLTDSNQPQHF. The CDR3 DNA sequence: TGCGCCAGCAGCTTGACAGATAGCAATCAGCCCCAGCATTTT.

The V call is TRBV15, the J call TRBJ2-3; 7 bases align to TRBD1. J lost 4 bases, V lost 0 bases, and 7 bases had no gene match. Germline assignment: CDR1 LNHNV and CDR2 YYDKDF (reference sequence). The CDR3 contains 16 residues. The DNA of the CDR3 is TGTGCCACCAGCAGAGATTCTGGGACAGTGGCAGATACGCAGTATTTT. Protein sequence: CATSRDSGTVADTQYF.

The rearrangement uses TRBV5-1 and TRBJ2-7; 11 bases match TRBD2. Germline V lookup: CDR1 SGHRS, CDR2 YFSETQ. The CDR3 loop spans 15 amino acids. After removal of 7 bases from V and 1 base from J, the junction contained 7 bases not matched to a gene. CDR3 sequence reads: CASGKLAGGSYEQYF. CDR3 nucleotides: TGCGCCAGCGGTAAGCTAGCGGGAGGTTCCTACGAGCAGTACTTC.